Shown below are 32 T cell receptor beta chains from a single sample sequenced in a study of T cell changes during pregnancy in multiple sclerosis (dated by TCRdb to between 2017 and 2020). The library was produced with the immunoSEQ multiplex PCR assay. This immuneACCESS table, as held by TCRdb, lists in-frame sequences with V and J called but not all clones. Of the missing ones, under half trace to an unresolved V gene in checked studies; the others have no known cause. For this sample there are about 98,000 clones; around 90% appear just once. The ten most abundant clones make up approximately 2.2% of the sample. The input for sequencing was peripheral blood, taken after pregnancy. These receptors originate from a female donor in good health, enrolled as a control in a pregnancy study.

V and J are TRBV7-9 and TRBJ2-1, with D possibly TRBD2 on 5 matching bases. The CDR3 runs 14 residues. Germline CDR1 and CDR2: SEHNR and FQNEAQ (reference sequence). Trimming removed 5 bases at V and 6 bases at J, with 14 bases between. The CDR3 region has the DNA TGTGCCAGCAGCCCATGGAAGAGCGGCAATGAGCAGTTCTTC. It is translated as CASSPWKSGNEQFF.

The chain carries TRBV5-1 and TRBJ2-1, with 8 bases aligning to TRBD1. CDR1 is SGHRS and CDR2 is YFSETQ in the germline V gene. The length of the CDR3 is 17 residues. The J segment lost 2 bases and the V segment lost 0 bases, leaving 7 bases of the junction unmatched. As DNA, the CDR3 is TGCGCCAGCAGCTTGGCCAAGTCGGGACAGGCCTACAATGAGCAGTTCTTC. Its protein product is CASSLAKSGQAYNEQFF.

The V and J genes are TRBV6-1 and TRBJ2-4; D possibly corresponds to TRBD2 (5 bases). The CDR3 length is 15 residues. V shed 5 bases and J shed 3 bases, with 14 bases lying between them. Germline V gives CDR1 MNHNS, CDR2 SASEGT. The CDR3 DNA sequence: TGTGCCAGCAGTAACTACGGGGTGGGCAAAAACATTCAGTACTTC. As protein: CASSNYGVGKNIQYF.

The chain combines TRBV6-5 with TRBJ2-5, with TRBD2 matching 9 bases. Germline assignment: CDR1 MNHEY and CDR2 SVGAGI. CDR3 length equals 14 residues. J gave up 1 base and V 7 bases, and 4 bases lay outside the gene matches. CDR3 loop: CASKVGLAQETQYF. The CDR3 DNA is TGTGCCAGCAAGGTGGGACTAGCCCAAGAGACCCAGTACTTC.

For the CDR3, the DNA is TGTGCCTGGAGGAGAGACAGATCTGGAAACACCATATATTTT. Its translation: CAWRRDRSGNTIYF. J is TRBJ1-3 and V is TRBV30; weak D call: TRBD1 (5 bases). Germline CDR1 GTSNPN, CDR2 SVGIG (reference sequence). Trimming stripped 3 bases from V and 1 base from J, with 10 bases between. The CDR3 has 14 amino acids.

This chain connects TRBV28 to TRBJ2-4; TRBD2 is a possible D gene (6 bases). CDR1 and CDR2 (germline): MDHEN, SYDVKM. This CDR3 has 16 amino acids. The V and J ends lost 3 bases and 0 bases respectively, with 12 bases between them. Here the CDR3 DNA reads TGTGCCAGCAGTTTGTTAGCGGTGTTAGCCAAAAACATTCAGTACTTC. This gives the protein CASSLLAVLAKNIQYF.

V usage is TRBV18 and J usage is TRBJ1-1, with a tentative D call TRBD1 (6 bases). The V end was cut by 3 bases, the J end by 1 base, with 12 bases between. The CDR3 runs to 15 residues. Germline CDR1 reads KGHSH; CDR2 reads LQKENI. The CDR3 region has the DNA TGTGCCAGCTCACCGGACAGAGGGGGGAACACTGAAGCTTTCTTT. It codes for CASSPDRGGNTEAFF.

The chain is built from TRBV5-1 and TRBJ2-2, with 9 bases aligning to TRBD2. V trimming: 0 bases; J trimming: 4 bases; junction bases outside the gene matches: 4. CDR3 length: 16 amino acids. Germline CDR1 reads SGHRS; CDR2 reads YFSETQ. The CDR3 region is CASSLESSGTTGELFF. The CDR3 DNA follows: TGCGCCAGCAGCTTGGAGTCTAGCGGGACCACCGGGGAGCTGTTTTTT.

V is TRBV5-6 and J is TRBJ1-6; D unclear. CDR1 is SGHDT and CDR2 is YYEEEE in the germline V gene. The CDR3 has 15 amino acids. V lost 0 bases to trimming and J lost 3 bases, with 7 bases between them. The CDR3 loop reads CASSLAASYNSPLHF. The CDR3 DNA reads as TGTGCCAGCAGCTTGGCCGCCAGCTATAATTCACCCCTCCACTTT. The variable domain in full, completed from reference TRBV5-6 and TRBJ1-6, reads DAGVTQSPTHLIKTRGQQVTLRCSPKSGHDTVSWYQQALGQGPQFIFQYYEEEERQRGNFPDRFSGHQFPNYSSELNVNALLLGDSALYLCASSLAASYNSPLHFGNGTRLTVT.

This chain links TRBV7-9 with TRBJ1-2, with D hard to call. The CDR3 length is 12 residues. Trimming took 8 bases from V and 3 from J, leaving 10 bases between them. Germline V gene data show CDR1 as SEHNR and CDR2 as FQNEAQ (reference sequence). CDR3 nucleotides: TGTGCCAGCGAGAAGAGGGACTATGGCTACACCTTC. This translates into CASEKRDYGYTF.

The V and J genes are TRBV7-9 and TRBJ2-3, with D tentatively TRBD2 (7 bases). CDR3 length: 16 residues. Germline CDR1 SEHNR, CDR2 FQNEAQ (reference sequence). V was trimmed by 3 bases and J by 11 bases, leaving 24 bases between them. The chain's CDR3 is CASSFSMGRGGIGQYF. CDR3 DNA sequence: TGTGCCAGCAGCTTTTCCATGGGCAGGGGAGGGATCGGGCAGTATTTT.

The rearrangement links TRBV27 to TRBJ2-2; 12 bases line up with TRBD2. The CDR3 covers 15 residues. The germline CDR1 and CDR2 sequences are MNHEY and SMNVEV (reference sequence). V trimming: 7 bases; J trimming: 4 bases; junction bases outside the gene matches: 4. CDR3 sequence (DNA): TGTGCCAGCACCCTAGCGGGAGGGCTCACCGGGGAGCTGTTTTTT. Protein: CASTLAGGLTGELFF.

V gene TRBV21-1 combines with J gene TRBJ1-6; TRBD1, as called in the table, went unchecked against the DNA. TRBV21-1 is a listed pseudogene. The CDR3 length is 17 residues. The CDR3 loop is CASSAWTDSSYNSPLHF. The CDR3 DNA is TGTGCCAGCAGCGCATGGACAGATAGCTCCTATAATTCACCCCTCCACTTT.

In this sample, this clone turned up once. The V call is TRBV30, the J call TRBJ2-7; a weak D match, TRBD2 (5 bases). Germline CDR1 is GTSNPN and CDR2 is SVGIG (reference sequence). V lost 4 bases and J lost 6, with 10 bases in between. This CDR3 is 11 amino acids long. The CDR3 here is CAWTSGREQYF. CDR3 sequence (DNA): TGTGCCTGGACAAGCGGCCGCGAGCAGTACTTC.

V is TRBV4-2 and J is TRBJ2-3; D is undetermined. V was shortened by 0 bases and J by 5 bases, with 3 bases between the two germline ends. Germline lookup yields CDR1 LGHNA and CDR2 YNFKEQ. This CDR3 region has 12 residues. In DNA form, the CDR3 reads TGTGCCAGCAGCCAAGATCGAGATACGCAGTATTTT. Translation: CASSQDRDTQYF.

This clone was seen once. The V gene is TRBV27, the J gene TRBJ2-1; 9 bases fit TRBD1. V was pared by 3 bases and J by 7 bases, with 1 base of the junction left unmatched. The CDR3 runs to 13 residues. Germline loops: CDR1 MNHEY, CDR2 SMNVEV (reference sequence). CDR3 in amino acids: CASSFDRGNEQFF. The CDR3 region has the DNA TGTGCCAGCAGTTTTGACAGGGGGAATGAGCAGTTCTTC.

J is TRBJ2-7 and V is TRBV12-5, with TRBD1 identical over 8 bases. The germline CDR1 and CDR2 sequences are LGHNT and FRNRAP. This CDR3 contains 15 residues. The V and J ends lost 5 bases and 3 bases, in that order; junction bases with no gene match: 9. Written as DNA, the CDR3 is TGTGCTAGTGGTCCCCGGACAGGGAATTTCTACGAGCAGTACTTC. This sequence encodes CASGPRTGNFYEQYF.

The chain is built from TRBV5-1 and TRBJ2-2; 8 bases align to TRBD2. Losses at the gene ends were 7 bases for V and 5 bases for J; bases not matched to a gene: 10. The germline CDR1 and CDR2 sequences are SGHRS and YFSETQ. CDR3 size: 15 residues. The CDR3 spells CASGESGRKTGELFF. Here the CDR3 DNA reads TGCGCCAGCGGAGAAAGCGGGAGAAAAACCGGGGAGCTGTTTTTT.

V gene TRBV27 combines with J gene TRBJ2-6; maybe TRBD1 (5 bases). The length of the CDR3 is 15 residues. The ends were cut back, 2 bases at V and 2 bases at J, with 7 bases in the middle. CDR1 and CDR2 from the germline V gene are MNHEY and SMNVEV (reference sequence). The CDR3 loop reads CASSLLGAGANVLTF. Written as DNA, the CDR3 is TGTGCCAGCAGTTTACTAGGGGCTGGGGCCAACGTCCTGACTTTC. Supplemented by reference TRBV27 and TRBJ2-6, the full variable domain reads EAQVTQNPRYLITVTGKKLTVTCSQNMNHEYMSWYRQDPGLGLRQIYYSMNVEVTDKGDVPEGYKVSRKEKRNFPLILESPSPNQTSLYFCASSLLGAGANVLTFGAGSRLTVL.

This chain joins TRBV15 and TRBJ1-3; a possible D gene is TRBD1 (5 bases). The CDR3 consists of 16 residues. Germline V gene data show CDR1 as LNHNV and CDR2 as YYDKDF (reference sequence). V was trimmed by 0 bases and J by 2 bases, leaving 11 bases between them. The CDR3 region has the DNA TGTGCCACCAGCAGAGATCTCGACAGAGCTGGAAACACCATATATTTT. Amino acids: CATSRDLDRAGNTIYF.

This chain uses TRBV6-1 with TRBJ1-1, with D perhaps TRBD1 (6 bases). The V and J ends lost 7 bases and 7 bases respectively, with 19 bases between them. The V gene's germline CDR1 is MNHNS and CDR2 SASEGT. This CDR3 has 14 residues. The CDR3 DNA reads TGTGCCAGCAATCGGATCAGGGGAATTGATGAAGCTTTCTTT. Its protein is CASNRIRGIDEAFF.

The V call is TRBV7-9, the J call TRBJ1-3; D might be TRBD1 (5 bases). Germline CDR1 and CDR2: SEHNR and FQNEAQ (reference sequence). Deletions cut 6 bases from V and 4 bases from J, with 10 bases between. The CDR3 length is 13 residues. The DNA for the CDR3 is TGTGCCAGCAGACTGGGGCTCGGAAACACCATATATTTT. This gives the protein CASRLGLGNTIYF. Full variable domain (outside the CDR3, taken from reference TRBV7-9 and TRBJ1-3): DTGVSQNPRHKITKRGQNVTFRCDPISEHNRLYWYRQTLGQGPEFLTYFQNEAQLEKSRLLSDRFSAERPKGSFSTLEIQRTEQGDSAMYLCASRLGLGNTIYFGEGSWLTVV.

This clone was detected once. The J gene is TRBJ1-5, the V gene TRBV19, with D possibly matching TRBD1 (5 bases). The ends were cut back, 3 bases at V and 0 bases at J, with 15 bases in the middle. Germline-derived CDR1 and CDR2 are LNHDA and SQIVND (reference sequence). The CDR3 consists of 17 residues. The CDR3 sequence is CASSILEWGNSNQPQHF. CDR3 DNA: TGTGCCAGTAGTATCCTTGAGTGGGGCAATAGCAATCAGCCCCAGCATTTT.

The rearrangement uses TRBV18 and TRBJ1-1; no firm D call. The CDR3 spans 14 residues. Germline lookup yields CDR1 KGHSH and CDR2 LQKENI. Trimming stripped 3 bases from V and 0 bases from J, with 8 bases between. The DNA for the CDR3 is TGTGCCAGCTCACCGGGCTACATGAACACTGAAGCTTTCTTT. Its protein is CASSPGYMNTEAFF.

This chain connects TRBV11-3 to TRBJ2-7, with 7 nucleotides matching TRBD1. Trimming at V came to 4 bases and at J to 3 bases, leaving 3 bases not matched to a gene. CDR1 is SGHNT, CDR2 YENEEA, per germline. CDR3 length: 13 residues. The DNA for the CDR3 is TGTGCCAGCAGCTCCGGACAGGACTACGAGCAGTACTTC. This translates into CASSSGQDYEQYF. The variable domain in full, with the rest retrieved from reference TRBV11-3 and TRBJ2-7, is EAGVVQSPRYKIIEKKQPVAFWCNPISGHNTLYWYLQNLGQGPELLIRYENEEAVDDSQLPKDRFSAERLKGVDSTLKIQPAELGDSAVYLCASSSGQDYEQYFGPGTRLTVT.

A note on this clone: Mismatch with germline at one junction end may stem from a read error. Here the CDR3 reads CAGSQDHRAYGYTF. The CDR3 DNA sequence: TGCGCCGGCAGCCAAGATCACAGGGCCTATGGCTACACCTTC. The J gene is TRBJ1-2, the V gene TRBV4-1; possible D gene TRBD1, 6 bases. CDR3 length: 14 residues. Germline lookup yields CDR1 MGHRA and CDR2 YSYEKL.

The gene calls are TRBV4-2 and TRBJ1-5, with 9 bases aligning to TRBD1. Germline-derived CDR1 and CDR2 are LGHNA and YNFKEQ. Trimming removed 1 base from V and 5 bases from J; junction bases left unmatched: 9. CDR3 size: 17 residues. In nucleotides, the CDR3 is TGTGCCAGCAGCCAAGTTTCCCACGACAGGGGGGATCAGCCCCAGCATTTT. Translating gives CASSQVSHDRGDQPQHF.

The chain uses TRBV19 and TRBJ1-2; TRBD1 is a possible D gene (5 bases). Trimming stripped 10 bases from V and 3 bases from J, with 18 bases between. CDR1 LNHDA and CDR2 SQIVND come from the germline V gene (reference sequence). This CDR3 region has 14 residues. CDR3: CATQPTGDYYGYTF. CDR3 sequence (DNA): TGTGCCACCCAACCAACGGGGGATTACTATGGCTACACCTTC.

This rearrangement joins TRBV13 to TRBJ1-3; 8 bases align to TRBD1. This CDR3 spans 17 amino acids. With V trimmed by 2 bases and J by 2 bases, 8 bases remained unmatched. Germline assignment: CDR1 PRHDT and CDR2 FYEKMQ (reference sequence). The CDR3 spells CASSLMTGVSAGNTIYF. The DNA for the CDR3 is TGTGCCAGCAGCTTAATGACAGGGGTTTCGGCTGGAAACACCATATATTTT.

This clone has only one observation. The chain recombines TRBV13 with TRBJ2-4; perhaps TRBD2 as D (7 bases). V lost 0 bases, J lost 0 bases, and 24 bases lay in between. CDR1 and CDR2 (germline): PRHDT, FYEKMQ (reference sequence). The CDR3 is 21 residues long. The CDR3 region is CASSLGGIRGAPEIAKNIQYF. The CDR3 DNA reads TGTGCCAGCAGCTTAGGGGGGATCCGGGGGGCCCCCGAGATAGCCAAAAACATTCAGTACTTC. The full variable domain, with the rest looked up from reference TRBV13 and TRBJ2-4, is AAGVIQSPRHLIKEKRETATLKCYPIPRHDTVYWYQQGPGQDPQFLISFYEKMQSDKGSIPDRFSAQQFSDYHSELNMSSLELGDSALYFCASSLGGIRGAPEIAKNIQYFGAGTRLSVL.

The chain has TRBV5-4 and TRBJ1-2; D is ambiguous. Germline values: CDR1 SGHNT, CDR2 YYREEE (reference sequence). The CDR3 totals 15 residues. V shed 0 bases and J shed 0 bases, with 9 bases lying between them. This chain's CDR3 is CASSLAPYPNYGYTF. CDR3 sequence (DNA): TGTGCCAGCAGCTTGGCGCCCTACCCTAACTATGGCTACACCTTC.

CDR3 region: CASSIQGGPEAFF. CDR3 coding DNA: TGTGCCAGCAGCATACAGGGGGGCCCTGAAGCTTTCTTT. The chain links TRBV6-6 to TRBJ1-1; 8 nucleotides agree with TRBD1. V lost 6 bases and J lost 6; bases outside the gene matches: 6. Germline assignment: CDR1 MNHNY and CDR2 SVGAGI (reference sequence). CDR3 length: 13 residues.